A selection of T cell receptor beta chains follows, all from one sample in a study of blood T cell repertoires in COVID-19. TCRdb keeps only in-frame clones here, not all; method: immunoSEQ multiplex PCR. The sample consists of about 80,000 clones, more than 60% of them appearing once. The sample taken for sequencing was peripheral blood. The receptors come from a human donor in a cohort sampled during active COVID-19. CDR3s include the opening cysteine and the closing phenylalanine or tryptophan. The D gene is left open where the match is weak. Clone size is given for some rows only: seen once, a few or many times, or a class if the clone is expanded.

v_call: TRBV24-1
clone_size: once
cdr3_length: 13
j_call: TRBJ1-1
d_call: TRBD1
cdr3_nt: TGTGCCACCAGTGCAGGGGGCCTCACTGAAGCTTTCTTT
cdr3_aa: CATSAGGLTEAFF

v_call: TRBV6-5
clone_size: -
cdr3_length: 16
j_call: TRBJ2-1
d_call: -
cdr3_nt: TGTGCCAGCAGTTACTCCGCGGCCGGCGGGAACGATGAGCAGTTCTTC
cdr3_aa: CASSYSAAGGNDEQFF

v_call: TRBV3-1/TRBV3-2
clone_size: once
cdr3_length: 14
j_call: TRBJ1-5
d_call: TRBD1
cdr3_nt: TGTGCCAGCAGCCAGCGACAGGGTAGTCAGCCCCAGCATTTT
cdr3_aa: CASSQRQGSQPQHF

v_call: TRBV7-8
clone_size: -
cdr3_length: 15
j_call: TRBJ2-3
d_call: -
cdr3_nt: TGTGCCAGCAGCTCCGGGGGAACTAGCACAGATACGCAGTATTTT
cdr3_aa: CASSSGGTSTDTQYF

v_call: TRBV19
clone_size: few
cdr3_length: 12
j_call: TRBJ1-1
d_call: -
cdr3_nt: TGTGCCAGTGGGGGCGGGGGAACTGAAGCTTTCTTT
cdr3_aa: CASGGGGTEAFF

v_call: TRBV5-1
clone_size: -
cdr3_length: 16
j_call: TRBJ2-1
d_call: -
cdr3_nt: TGCGCCAGCAGCTCCTTGGACATCTATCTATACAATGAGCAGTTCTTC
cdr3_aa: CASSSLDIYLYNEQFF

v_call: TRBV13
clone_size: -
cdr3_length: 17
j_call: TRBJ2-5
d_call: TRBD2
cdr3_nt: TGTGCCAGCAGCCCCCGGACACTAGCGGGAATGAGGGAGACCCAGTACTTC
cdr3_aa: CASSPRTLAGMRETQYF

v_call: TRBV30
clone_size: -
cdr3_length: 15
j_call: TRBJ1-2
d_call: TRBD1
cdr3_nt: TGTGCCTGGAGTGTACGGGACAGGGGGCCATATGGCTACACCTTC
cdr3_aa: CAWSVRDRGPYGYTF

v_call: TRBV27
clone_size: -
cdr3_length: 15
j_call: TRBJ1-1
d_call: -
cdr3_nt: TGTGCCAGCAGTTTATCCGTGGGACAGAACACTGAAGCTTTCTTT
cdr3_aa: CASSLSVGQNTEAFF

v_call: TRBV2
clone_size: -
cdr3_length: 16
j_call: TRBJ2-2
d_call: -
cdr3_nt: TGTGCCAGCAGCTGGGGCGTGGGGAACCCGACCGGGGAGCTGTTTTTT
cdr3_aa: CASSWGVGNPTGELFF

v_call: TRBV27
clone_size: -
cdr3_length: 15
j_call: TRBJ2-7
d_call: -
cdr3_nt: TGTGCCAGCAGTCCCACGGGACCTAGCGCCTACGAGCAGTACTTC
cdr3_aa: CASSPTGPSAYEQYF

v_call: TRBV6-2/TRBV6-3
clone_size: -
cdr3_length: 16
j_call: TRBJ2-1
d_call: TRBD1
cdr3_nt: TGTGCCAGCAGTTACTCGCGGGGACAGGCCTACAATGAGCAGTTCTTC
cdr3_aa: CASSYSRGQAYNEQFF

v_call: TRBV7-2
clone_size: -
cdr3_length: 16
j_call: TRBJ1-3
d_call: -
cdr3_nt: TGTGCCAGCAGGCCCCCGAGCGGGGGAAGTGGAAACACCATATATTTT
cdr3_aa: CASRPPSGGSGNTIYF

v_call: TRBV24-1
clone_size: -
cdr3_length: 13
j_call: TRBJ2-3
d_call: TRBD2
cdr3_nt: TGTGCCACCAGTGATTTCGGGCGGGGGGGCGACTATTTT
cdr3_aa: CATSDFGRGGDYF

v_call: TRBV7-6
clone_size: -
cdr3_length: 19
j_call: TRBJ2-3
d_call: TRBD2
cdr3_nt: TGTGCCAGCAGCTTAGCGATTACCGGGACTAGCGGGAGATTAGATACGCAGTATTTT
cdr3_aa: CASSLAITGTSGRLDTQYF

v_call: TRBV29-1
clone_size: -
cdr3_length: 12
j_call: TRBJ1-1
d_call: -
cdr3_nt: TGCAGCGTTGCGGAGTTCAACACTGAAGCTTTCTTT
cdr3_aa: CSVAEFNTEAFF

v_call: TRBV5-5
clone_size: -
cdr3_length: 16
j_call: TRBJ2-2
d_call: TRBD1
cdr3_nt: TGTGCCAGCAGTCTCGGGGGCAGGGGGCGAACCGGGGAGCTGTTTTTT
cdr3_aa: CASSLGGRGRTGELFF

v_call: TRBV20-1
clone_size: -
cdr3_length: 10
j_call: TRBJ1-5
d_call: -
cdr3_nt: TGCAGTGCGGGGGGACGGCCCCAGCATTTT
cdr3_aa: CSAGGRPQHF

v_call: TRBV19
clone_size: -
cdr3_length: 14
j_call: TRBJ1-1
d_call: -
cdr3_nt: TGTGCCAGTAGTATTCAGGGGCGCGGGACTGAAGCTTTCTTT
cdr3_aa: CASSIQGRGTEAFF

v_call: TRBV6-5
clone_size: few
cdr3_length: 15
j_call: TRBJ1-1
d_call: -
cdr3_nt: TGTGCCAGCAGTTACCTCGGGGGATTGAACACTGAAGCTTTCTTT
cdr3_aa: CASSYLGGLNTEAFF

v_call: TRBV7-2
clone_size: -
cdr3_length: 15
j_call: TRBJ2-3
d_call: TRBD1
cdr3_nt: TGTGCCAGCAGCTTAGGGGGACAGCCGACAGATACGCAGTATTTT
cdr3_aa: CASSLGGQPTDTQYF

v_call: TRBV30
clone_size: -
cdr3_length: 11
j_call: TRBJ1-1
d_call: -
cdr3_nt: TGTGCCTCCTCAGGGAACACTGAAGCTTTCTTT
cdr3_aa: CASSGNTEAFF

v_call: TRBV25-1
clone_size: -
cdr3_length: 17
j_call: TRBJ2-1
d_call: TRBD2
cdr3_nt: TGTGCCAGCAGTGAAGGGAGACTAGCGGGTACCTACAATGAGCAGTTCTTC
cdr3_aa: CASSEGRLAGTYNEQFF

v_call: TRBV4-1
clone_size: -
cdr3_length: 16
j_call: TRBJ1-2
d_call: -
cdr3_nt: TGCGCCAGCAGCCAAGATCCTACAGGCCTGGCGCCTGGCTACACCTTC
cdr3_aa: CASSQDPTGLAPGYTF

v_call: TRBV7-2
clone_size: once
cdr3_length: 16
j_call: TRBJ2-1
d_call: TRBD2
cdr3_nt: TGTGCCAGCAGCTTCAAAGCTAGCGGGGGTTACGAAGAGCAGTTCTTC
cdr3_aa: CASSFKASGGYEEQFF

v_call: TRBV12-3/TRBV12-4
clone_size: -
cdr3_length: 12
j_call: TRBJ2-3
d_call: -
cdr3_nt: TGTGCCAGCACTGCAGATGTGGGCACGCAGTATTTT
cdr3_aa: CASTADVGTQYF

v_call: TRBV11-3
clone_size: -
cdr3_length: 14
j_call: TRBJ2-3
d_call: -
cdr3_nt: TGTGCCAGCAGCTCGGACAGAGCCACAGATACGCAGTATTTT
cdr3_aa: CASSSDRATDTQYF

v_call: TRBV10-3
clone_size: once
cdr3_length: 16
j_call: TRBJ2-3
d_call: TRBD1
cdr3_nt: TGTGCCATCAGTTTTGAGGGACAGGGGGGCACAGATACGCAGTATTTT
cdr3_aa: CAISFEGQGGTDTQYF

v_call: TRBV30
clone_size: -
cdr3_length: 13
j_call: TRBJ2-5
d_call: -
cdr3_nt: TGTGCCTGGAGTTGGGGCACCCTGGGGATCCAGTACTTC
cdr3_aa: CAWSWGTLGIQYF

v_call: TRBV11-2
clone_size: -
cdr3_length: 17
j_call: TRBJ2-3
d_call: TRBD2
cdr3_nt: TGTGCCAGCAGCCCCGTTTCTAGCGGGAGGGCCTGGGATACGCAGTATTTT
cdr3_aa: CASSPVSSGRAWDTQYF

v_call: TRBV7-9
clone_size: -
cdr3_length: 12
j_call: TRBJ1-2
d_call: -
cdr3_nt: TGTGCCAGCAGCCCCAGGGACACCCAAGGCCCCTTC
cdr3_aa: CASSPRDTQGPF

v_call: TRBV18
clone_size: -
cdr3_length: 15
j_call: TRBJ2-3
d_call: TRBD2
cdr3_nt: TGTGCCAGCTCACCGGCGGGGGGGCTCGCAGATACGCAGTATTTT
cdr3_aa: CASSPAGGLADTQYF

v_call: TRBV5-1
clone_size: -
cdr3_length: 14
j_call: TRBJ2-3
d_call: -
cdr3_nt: TGCGCCAGCGGGGGGGCGCTTGGCACAGATACGCAGTATTTT
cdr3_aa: CASGGALGTDTQYF

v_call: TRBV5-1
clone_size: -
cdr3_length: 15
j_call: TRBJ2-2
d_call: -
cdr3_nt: TGCGCCAGCAGCTTGGCACAGGTGAACACCGGGGAGCTGTTTTTT
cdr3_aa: CASSLAQVNTGELFF

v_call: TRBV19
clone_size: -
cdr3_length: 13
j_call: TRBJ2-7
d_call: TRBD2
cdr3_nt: TGTGCCAGCAGACTAGCGGGGGGATACGAGCAGTACTTC
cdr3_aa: CASRLAGGYEQYF

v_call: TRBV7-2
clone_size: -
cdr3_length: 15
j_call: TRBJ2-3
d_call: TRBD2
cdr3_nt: TGTGCCAGCCGACCGGCGGGAGGCCTAACAGATACGCAGTATTTT
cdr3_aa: CASRPAGGLTDTQYF

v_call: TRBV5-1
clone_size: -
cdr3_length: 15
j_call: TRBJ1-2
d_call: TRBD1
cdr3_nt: TGCGCCAGCAGCTTGGAAGGGGACAGGGAGTATGGCTACACCTTC
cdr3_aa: CASSLEGDREYGYTF

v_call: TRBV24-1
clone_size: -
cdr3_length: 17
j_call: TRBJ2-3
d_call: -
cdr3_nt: TGTGCCACCAGTGATCCTGAGGACTGGACGTTCACAGATACGCAGTATTTT
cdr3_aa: CATSDPEDWTFTDTQYF

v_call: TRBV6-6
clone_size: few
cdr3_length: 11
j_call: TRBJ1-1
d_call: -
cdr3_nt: TGTGCCAGCAGTCAGGACATTGAAGCTTTCTTT
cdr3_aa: CASSQDIEAFF

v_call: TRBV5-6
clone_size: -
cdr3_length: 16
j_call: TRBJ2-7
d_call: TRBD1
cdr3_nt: TGTGCCAGCAGCCCACCCTCGGGACAGGGATATTACGAGCAGTACTTC
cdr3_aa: CASSPPSGQGYYEQYF

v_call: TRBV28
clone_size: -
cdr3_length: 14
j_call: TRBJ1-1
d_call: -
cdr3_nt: TGTGCCAGCGTTGGACTCTCACCGGAAACTGAAGCTTTCTTT
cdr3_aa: CASVGLSPETEAFF

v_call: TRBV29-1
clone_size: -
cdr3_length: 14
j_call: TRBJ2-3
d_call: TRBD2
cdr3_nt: TGCAGCGTTGGCTTGACTAGCGGCACAGATACGCAGTATTTT
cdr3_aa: CSVGLTSGTDTQYF

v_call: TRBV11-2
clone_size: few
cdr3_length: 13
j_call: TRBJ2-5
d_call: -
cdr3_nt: TGTGCCAGCAGCTTAGATGGAGGCGAGACCCAGTACTTC
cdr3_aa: CASSLDGGETQYF

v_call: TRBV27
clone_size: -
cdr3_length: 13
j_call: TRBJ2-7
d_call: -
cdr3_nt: TGTGCCAGCAGACTGACGGGCTCCTACGAGCAGTACTTC
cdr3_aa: CASRLTGSYEQYF

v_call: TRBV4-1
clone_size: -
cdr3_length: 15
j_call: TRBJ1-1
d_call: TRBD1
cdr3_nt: TGCGCCAGCAGCCAAGAGGACAGGTTGAACACTGAAGCTTTCTTT
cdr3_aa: CASSQEDRLNTEAFF

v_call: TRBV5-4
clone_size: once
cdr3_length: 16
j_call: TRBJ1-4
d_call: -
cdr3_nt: TGTGCCAGCAGCATCCGGGACTCTGGAACTAATGAAAAACTGTTTTTT
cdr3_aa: CASSIRDSGTNEKLFF

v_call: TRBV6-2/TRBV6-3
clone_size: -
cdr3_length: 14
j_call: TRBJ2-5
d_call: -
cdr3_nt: TGTGCCAGCAGTTACGCAGCCTTCGGGGAGACCCAGTACTTC
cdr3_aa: CASSYAAFGETQYF

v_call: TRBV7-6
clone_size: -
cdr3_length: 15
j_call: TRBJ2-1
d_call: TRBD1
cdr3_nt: TGTGCCAGCAGCTTGAGGACAGGGGCCTACAATGAGCAGTTCTTC
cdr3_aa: CASSLRTGAYNEQFF

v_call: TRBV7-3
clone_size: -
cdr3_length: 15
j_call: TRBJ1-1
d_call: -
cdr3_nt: TGTGCCAGCAGCTTTCTCGGAGGGATGAACACTGAAGCTTTCTTT
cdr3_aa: CASSFLGGMNTEAFF

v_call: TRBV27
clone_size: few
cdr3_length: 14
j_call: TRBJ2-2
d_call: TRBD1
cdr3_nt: TGTGCCAGCAGTCCCGGGACAGGCACCGGGGAGCTGTTTTTT
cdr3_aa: CASSPGTGTGELFF

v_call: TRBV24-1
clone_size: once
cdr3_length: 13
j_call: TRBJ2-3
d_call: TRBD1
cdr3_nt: TGTGCCACACAGACAGGGGGCACAGATACGCAGTATTTT
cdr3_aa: CATQTGGTDTQYF